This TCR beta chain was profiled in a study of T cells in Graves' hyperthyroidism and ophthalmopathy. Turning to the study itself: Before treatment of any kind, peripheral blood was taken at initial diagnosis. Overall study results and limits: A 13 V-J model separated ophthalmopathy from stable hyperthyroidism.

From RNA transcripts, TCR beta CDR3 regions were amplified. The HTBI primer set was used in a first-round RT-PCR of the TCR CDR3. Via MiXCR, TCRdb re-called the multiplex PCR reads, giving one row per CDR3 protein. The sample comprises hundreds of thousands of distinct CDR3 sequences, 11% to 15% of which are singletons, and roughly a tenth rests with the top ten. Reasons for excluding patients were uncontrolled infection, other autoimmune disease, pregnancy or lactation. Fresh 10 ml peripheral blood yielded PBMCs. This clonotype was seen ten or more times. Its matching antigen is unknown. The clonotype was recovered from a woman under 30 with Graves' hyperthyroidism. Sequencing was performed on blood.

The DNA of the CDR3 is TGTGCCACCAGTGATTCGCGGTTCACACTCACAGATACGCAGTATTTT. Amino acids: CATSDSRFTLTDTQYF. J is TRBJ2-3 and V is TRBV24-1, with D hard to call. Germline CDR1 is KGHDR and CDR2 is SFDVKD. This CDR3 contains 16 residues. V was cut by 2 bases and J by 2 bases, with 13 bases left in between.